One and the same sample provided the 24 T cell receptor beta chains below, sequenced in a study of blood T cells in healthy people across ages. With a J-beta primer mix and a sample-barcoded 5' primer, a second PCR ran 7 to 11 cycles. TCRdb passed the 5' RACE reads through MiXCR, listing each CDR3 protein once. The sample yields 1.6 million or so distinct CDR3 sequences, roughly 32% seen once. Sequencing used blood. The receptors originated from a young woman in good health.

In its sample, this clonotype was seen a few times. The rearrangement uses TRBV28 and TRBJ2-3; 10 bases are shared with TRBD2. The CDR3 extends over 15 amino acids. Trimming took 5 bases from V and 4 from J; bases not matched to a gene: 6. CDR1 MDHEN and CDR2 SYDVKM come from the germline V gene. DNA for the CDR3: TGTGCCAGCAGTCTTCTAGCGGGAGTGTCAGATACGCAGTATTTT. This encodes CASSLLAGVSDTQYF.

This chain links TRBV3-1 with TRBJ2-5, with TRBD2 as a possible D gene (6 bases). CDR3 length: 13 residues. The V gene lost 4 bases and the J gene lost 7 bases, with 13 bases spanning the gap. The germline CDR1 and CDR2 sequences are LGHDT and YNNKEL (reference sequence). CDR3 loop: CASSRPPGGTQYF. As DNA, the CDR3 is TGTGCCAGCAGCCGCCCCCCCGGGGGGACCCAGTACTTC.

This chain uses TRBV3-1 with TRBJ2-5; 7 nucleotides line up with TRBD2. The end of the DNA is better explained by TRBJ2-7, so the J call may be wrong. This CDR3 region has 15 residues. The germline V gene has CDR1 LGHDT and CDR2 YNNKEL (reference sequence). In DNA, the CDR3 is TGTGCCAGCAGCCAAGGGCCGGGGGGAGAATACGAGCAGTACTTC. This gives the protein CASSQGPGGEYEQYF.

This clonotype was detected many times. V usage is TRBV7-2 and J usage is TRBJ2-1; TRBD2 matches at 9 bases. V lost 4 bases, J lost 1 base, and 5 bases stayed unmatched. CDR1 and CDR2 from the germline V gene are SGHTA and FQGNSA. CDR3 length: 16 amino acids. The CDR3 sequence: CASSSSAGGSYNEQFF. In nucleotides, the CDR3 is TGTGCCAGCAGCTCCTCGGCGGGAGGGTCCTACAATGAGCAGTTCTTC.

The rearrangement joins TRBV4-2 to TRBJ2-1; possibly TRBD1 for D (5 bases). V was cut by 0 bases and J by 5 bases, with 17 bases left in between. Germline lookup yields CDR1 LGHNA and CDR2 YNFKEQ. CDR3 length: 17 amino acids. CDR3 sequence (DNA): TGTGCCAGCAGCCAAGAAGTTGGGCTCGGCAGGGACAATGAGCAGTTCTTC. Translated: CASSQEVGLGRDNEQFF.

This clonotype was detected many times. The rearrangement joins TRBV6-1 to TRBJ2-7, with 9 bases matching TRBD1. CDR1 and CDR2 from the germline V gene are MNHNS and SASEGT. J was trimmed by 3 bases and V by 8 bases; bases with no gene match: 5. This CDR3 contains 13 residues. The CDR3 nucleotides read TGTGCCAGCGTTGGACAGGGGCGCTACGAGCAGTACTTC. This codes for CASVGQGRYEQYF.

This clonotype has more than one count but fewer than ten. This sequence joins TRBV20-1 and TRBJ2-1, with D perhaps matching TRBD1 (5 bases). With 5 bases removed from V and 7 bases from J, the gap between germline ends came to 12 bases. Germline V gives CDR1 DFQATT, CDR2 SNEGSKA (reference sequence). The CDR3 runs 12 residues. The CDR3 spells CSADPSGNEQFF. The CDR3 bases are TGCAGTGCTGACCCGTCAGGGAATGAGCAGTTCTTC.

V and J are TRBV5-6 and TRBJ1-5; D gene unclear. From germline, CDR1 is SGHDT and CDR2 YYEEEE. The ends were cut back, 2 bases at V and 14 bases at J, with 11 bases in the middle. This CDR3 contains 11 residues. CDR3 coding DNA: TGTGCCAGCAGCTTTGGGCGGACGGAGCATTTT. Its translation is CASSFGRTEHF.

CDR3 region: CASSSILLLRGRNTEAFF. CDR3 nucleotide sequence: TGTGCCAGCAGCTCCATATTACTACTCAGGGGGCGGAACACTGAAGCTTTCTTT. The rearrangement uses TRBV7-9 and TRBJ1-1; 8 bases align to TRBD1. V gave up 4 bases and J gave up 1 base; unmatched junction bases: 14. CDR1 and CDR2 (germline): SEHNR, FQNEAQ (reference sequence). This CDR3 comprises 18 residues.

This clonotype was picked up many times. The chain recombines TRBV29-1 with TRBJ2-1; D is possibly TRBD2 (5 bases). The CDR3 is made up of 16 amino acids. Trimming left V 2 bases short and J 0 bases short, with 14 bases between. From germline, CDR1 is SQVTM and CDR2 ANQGSEA. In DNA, the CDR3 is TGCAGCGTTGAATCTTCGAGGACTGACTCCTACAATGAGCAGTTCTTC. Residues: CSVESSRTDSYNEQFF.

The sample holds many counts of this clonotype. The V call is TRBV5-1, the J call TRBJ2-1, with 10 nucleotides matching TRBD1. Germline V CDR1 and CDR2: SGHRS, YFSETQ. This CDR3 is built from 15 residues. V dropped 3 bases and J dropped 5; count of bases not matched to a gene: 5. The CDR3 bases are TGCGCCAGCAGCTCGGGACAGGGGTCCGACAATGAGCAGTTCTTC. It codes for CASSSGQGSDNEQFF.

The chain's CDR3 is CASSPGAVVNEQFF. The CDR3 DNA reads TGTGCCAGCTCACCAGGGGCGGTTGTGAATGAGCAGTTCTTC. This chain joins TRBV18 and TRBJ2-1; D possibly corresponds to TRBD1 (5 bases). The CDR3 sequence is 14 residues long. CDR1 and CDR2 from the germline V gene are KGHSH and LQKENI. V was trimmed by 2 bases and J by 7 bases, leaving 12 bases between them.

This clonotype showed up just a few times. The chain recombines TRBV2 with TRBJ2-7; D tentatively fits TRBD1 or TRBD2 (6 bases each). Trimming removed 7 bases from V and 3 bases from J, with 16 bases in between. Germline V gene lookup returns CDR1 SNHLY and CDR2 FYNNEI. This CDR3 region has 14 residues. The CDR3: CASTGAGENYEQYF. The CDR3 bases are TGTGCCAGCACGGGGGCCGGGGAGAACTACGAGCAGTACTTC.

Remarks on this clonotype: One end of the junction is discordant with germline, which a read error may explain. The CDR3 nucleotides are TGTGCCAGCTCCCCACTAACCTCGGATTACACTGAAGCTTTCTTT. This codes for CASSPLTSDYTEAFF. The chain combines TRBV18 with TRBJ1-1; D call uncertain. The CDR3 covers 15 residues. Germline values: CDR1 KGHSH, CDR2 LQKENI.

This clonotype was seen a handful of times. The rearrangement uses TRBV5-1 and TRBJ2-1; D not certain. The CDR3 runs to 16 residues. Germline lookup yields CDR1 SGHRS and CDR2 YFSETQ. The V and J ends lost 0 bases and 0 bases respectively, with 10 bases between them. CDR3 sequence: CASSLAVLSSYNEQFF. The CDR3 nucleotides are TGCGCCAGCAGCTTGGCAGTCCTCAGCTCCTACAATGAGCAGTTCTTC.

This clonotype appeared a few times. The chain carries TRBV2 and TRBJ1-2, with 7 bases that match TRBD1. This CDR3 comprises 12 residues. CDR1 SNHLY and CDR2 FYNNEI come from the germline V gene. After removal of 4 bases from V and 7 bases from J, the junction contained 3 bases not matched to a gene. CDR3 sequence (DNA): TGTGCCAGCAGTGGCTCAGGGGGTGGCTACACCTTC. Its translation is CASSGSGGGYTF.

Comment on this clonotype: A much bigger clone sits one base away, suggesting this may be a read error. The chain carries TRBV6-2 or TRBV6-3 and TRBJ2-3; D gene uncertain. CDR1 is MNHEY, CDR2 SVGEGT, per germline. The CDR3 is 13 residues long. Trimming removed 1 base from V and 4 bases from J, with 6 bases in between. CDR3 in DNA: TGTGCCAGCAGTTACTTGGTGGCAGATACGCAGTATTTT. It yields the protein CASSYLVADTQYF.

The chain couples TRBV7-6 to TRBJ2-7; D is undetermined. Trimming took 7 bases from V and 0 from J, leaving 10 bases between them. Germline V gives CDR1 SGHVS, CDR2 FNYEAQ. CDR3 length equals 13 residues. DNA of the CDR3: TGTGCCAGCAACTTTGATAGCTCCTACGAGCAGTACTTC. Amino acid sequence: CASNFDSSYEQYF.

The chain has TRBV5-1 and TRBJ1-1; tentatively, D is TRBD1 (6 bases). Germline V gene data show CDR1 as SGHRS and CDR2 as YFSETQ. This CDR3 spans 15 amino acids. Trimming cost V 1 base and J 1 base, with 11 bases left between them. CDR3 DNA sequence: TGCGCCAGCAGCTTGAAGGCAGGGGCGAACACTGAAGCTTTCTTT. Its translation: CASSLKAGANTEAFF.

The V gene is TRBV3-1, the J gene TRBJ1-1; 7 bases agree with TRBD1. V lost 4 bases to trimming and J lost 3 bases; unmatched junction nucleotides: 8. This CDR3 region has 15 residues. Germline V gives CDR1 LGHDT, CDR2 YNNKEL (reference sequence). The CDR3, as DNA: TGTGCCAGCAGCCCATCGGACAGGACTTACACTGAAGCTTTCTTT. Translating it yields CASSPSDRTYTEAFF. The variable domain in full, completed from reference TRBV3-1 and TRBJ1-1, reads DTAVSQTPKYLVTQMGNDKSIKCEQNLGHDTMYWYKQDSKKFLKIMFSYNNKELIINETVPNRFSPKSPDKAHLNLHINSLELGDSAVYFCASSPSDRTYTEAFFGQGTRLTVV.

The table lists this clonotype with a few counts. The rearrangement uses TRBV6-2 or TRBV6-3 and TRBJ1-5, with D perhaps matching TRBD1 (5 bases). Trimming left V 10 bases short and J 2 bases short, with 24 bases between. This CDR3 has 17 amino acids. Germline values: CDR1 MNHEY, CDR2 SVGEGT. CDR3 loop: CATQAIRGAGGNQPQHF. As DNA, the CDR3 is TGTGCCACCCAAGCGATCCGGGGCGCCGGGGGCAATCAGCCCCAGCATTTT.

Points on this clonotype: One end of the junction does not line up with germline, which may come from a read error. The rearrangement uses TRBV6-6 and TRBJ1-1; tentative D call: TRBD1 (5 bases). Germline values: CDR1 MNHNY, CDR2 SVGAGI (reference sequence). The length of the CDR3 is 14 residues. The CDR3 region is CASSYSTARGEALF. For the CDR3, the DNA is TGTGCCAGCAGTTACTCGACGGCGAGGGGTGAAGCTTTATTT.

The table lists this clonotype with many counts. The chain joins TRBV20-1 to TRBJ2-1; unclear D gene. The CDR3 is 13 residues long. Trimming pared 3 bases from V and 7 bases from J, leaving 13 bases between. The germline V gene has CDR1 DFQATT and CDR2 SNEGSKA (reference sequence). DNA for the CDR3: TGCAGTGCTAGTGCGGCGCGCCCGAATGAGCAGTTCTTC. This encodes CSASAARPNEQFF.

This clonotype was picked up a small number of times. The chain recombines TRBV5-8 with TRBJ2-5; D is perhaps TRBD2 (6 bases). Germline loops: CDR1 SGHTS, CDR2 YDEGEE. This CDR3 spans 15 amino acids. V was pared by 0 bases and J by 7 bases, with 16 bases between. This CDR3 is CASSLGVGGPGTQYF. CDR3 sequence (DNA): TGTGCCAGCAGCTTGGGTGTAGGAGGGCCGGGGACCCAGTACTTC.